The entry below describes one TCR beta chain. Its antigen remains unidentified. Sequencing was performed with immunoSEQ multiplex PCR; in TCRdb, only in-frame clones are kept and a portion is missing. The profile shows about 140,000 clones, about 90% of them singletons. V lost 3 bases, J lost 3 bases, and 4 bases stayed unmatched. Per the germline V gene, CDR1 is GTSNPN and CDR2 is SVGIG (reference sequence). CDR3 length equals 13 residues. The sample belongs to a study of T cell responses to AZD1222 COVID-19 vaccine. Study overall: Second-dose intervals near 4 or 12 weeks were combined.

Study findings and constraints: The CD4 TCRs associated with vaccination extended across spike and predominated at 160-218 and 743-854. The donors showed a predominance of white British ancestry and of females, with possible underestimation of clonal diversity. Spike-specific TCR breadth and depth were elevated following two AZD1222 doses.

This receptor was taken from an adult in good health. The chain recombines TRBV30 with TRBJ1-1; TRBD1 matches 7 bases. Sequences were derived from peripheral blood, sampled on day 0 of AZD1222 vaccination. This chain's CDR3 is CAWRRGPDTEAFF. Here the CDR3 DNA reads TGTGCCTGGAGGAGGGGGCCGGACACTGAAGCTTTCTTT.